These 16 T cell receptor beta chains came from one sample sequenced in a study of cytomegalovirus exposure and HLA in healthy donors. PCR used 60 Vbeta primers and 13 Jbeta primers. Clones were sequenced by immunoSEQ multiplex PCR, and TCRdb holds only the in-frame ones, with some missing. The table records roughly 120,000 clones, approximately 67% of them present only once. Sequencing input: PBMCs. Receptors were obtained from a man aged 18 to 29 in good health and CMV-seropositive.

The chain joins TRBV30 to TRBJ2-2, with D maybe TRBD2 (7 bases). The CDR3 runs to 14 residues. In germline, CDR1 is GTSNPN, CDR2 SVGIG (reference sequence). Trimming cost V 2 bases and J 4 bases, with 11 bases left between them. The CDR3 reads CAWSRGGTTGELFF. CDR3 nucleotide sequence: TGTGCCTGGAGTAGGGGGGGGACCACCGGGGAGCTGTTTTTT.

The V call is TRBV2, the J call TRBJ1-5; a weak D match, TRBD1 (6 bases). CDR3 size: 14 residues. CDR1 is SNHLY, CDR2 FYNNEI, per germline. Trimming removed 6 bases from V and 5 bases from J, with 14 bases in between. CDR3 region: CASSRTAFDQPQHF. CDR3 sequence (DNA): TGTGCCAGCAGCCGGACAGCTTTCGATCAGCCCCAGCATTTT.

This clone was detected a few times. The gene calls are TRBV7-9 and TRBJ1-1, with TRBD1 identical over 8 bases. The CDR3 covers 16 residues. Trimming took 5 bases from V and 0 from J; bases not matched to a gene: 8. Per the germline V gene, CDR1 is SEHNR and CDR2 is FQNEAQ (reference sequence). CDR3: CASSPQGASVNTEAFF. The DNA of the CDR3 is TGTGCCAGCAGCCCTCAGGGGGCGTCTGTGAACACTGAAGCTTTCTTT.

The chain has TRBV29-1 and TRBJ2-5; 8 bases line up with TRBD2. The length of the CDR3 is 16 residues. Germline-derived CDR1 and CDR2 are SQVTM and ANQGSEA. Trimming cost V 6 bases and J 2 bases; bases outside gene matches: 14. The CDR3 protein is CSVRVGRGEKQETQYF. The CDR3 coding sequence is TGCAGCGTAAGAGTTGGGCGGGGGGAAAAGCAAGAGACCCAGTACTTC. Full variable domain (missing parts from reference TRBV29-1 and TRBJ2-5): SAVISQKPSRDICQRGTSLTIQCQVDSQVTMMFWYRQQPGQSLTLIATANQGSEATYESGFVIDKFPISRPNLTFSTLTVSNMSPEDSSIYLCSVRVGRGEKQETQYFGPGTRLLVL.

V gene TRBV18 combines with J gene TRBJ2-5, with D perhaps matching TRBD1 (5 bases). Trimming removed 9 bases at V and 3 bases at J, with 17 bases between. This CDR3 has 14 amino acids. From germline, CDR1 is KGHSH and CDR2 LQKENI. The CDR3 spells CASSTSQGKETQYF. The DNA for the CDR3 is TGTGCCAGTTCTACATCGCAGGGAAAAGAGACCCAGTACTTC.

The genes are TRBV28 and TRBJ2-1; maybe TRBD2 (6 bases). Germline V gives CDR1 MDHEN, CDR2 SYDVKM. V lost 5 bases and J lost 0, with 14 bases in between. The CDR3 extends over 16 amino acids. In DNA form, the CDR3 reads TGTGCCAGCAGTCCAGAGGGACTTCCCTCCTACAATGAGCAGTTCTTC. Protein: CASSPEGLPSYNEQFF.

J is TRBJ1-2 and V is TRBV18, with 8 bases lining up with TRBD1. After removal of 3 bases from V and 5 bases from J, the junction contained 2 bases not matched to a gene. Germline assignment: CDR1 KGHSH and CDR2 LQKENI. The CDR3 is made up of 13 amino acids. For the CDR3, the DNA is TGTGCCAGCTCACCGGGACAGGAGTATGGCTACACCTTC. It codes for CASSPGQEYGYTF.

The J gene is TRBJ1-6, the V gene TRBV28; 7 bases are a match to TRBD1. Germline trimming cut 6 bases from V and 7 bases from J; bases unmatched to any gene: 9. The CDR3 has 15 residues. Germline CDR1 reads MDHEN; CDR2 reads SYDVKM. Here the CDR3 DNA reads TGTGCCAGCAGCCGCCCGGGACAGCCCAATTCACCCCTCCACTTT. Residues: CASSRPGQPNSPLHF. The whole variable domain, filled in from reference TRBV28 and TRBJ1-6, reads DVKVTQSSRYLVKRTGEKVFLECVQDMDHENMFWYRQDPGLGLRLIYFSYDVKMKEKGDIPEGYSVSREKKERFSLILESASTNQTSMYLCASSRPGQPNSPLHFGNGTRLTVT.

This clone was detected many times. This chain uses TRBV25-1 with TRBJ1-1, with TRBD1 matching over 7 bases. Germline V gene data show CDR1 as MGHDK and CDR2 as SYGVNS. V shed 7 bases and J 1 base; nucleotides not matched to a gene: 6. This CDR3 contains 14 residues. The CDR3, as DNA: TGTGCCAGCAACCCGACAGGGTGGAACACTGAAGCTTTCTTT. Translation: CASNPTGWNTEAFF. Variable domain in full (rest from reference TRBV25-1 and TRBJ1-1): EADIYQTPRYLVIGTGKKITLECSQTMGHDKMYWYQQDPGMELHLIHYSYGVNSTEKGDLSSESTVSRIRTEHFPLTLESARPSHTSQYLCASNPTGWNTEAFFGQGTRLTVV.

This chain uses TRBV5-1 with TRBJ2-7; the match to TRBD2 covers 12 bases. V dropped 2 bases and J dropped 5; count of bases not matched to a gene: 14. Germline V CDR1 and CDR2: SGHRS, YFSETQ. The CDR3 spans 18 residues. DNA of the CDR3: TGCGCCAGCAGCTTAAACCCTAAGACTAGCGGGGGTATCGACGAGCAGTACTTC. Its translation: CASSLNPKTSGGIDEQYF. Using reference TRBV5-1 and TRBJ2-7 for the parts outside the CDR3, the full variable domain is KAGVTQTPRYLIKTRGQQVTLSCSPISGHRSVSWYQQTPGQGLQFLFEYFSETQRNKGNFPGRFSGRQFSNSRSEMNVSTLELGDSALYLCASSLNPKTSGGIDEQYFGPGTRLTVT.

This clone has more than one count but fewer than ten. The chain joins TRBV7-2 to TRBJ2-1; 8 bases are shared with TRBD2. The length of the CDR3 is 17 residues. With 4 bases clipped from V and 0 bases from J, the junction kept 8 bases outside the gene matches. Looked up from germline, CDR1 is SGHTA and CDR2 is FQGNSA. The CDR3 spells CASSWDRRGDSYNEQFF. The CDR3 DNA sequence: TGTGCCAGCAGCTGGGATAGGCGGGGGGACTCCTACAATGAGCAGTTCTTC.

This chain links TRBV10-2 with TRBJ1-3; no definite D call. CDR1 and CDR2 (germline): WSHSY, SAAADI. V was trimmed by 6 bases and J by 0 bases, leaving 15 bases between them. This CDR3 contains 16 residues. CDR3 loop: CASSMGDTNSGNTIYF. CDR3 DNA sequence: TGCGCCAGCAGCATGGGTGACACCAACTCTGGAAACACCATATATTTT.

The CDR3 DNA reads TGCAGCGTTGGGACAGGGCCCCCCGGGGAGCTGTTTTTT. As protein: CSVGTGPPGELFF. The chain combines TRBV29-1 with TRBJ2-2, with 8 bases fitting TRBD1. Germline values: CDR1 SQVTM, CDR2 ANQGSEA. V was clipped by 4 bases and J by 6 bases; unmatched bases: 4. CDR3 length: 13 residues.

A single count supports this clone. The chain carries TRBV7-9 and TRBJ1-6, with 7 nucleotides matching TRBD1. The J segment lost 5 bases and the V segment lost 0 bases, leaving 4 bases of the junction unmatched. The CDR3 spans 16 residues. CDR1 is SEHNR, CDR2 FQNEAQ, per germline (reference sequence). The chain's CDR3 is CASSLAQGQDNSPLHF. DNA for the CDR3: TGTGCCAGCAGCTTAGCCCAAGGACAGGATAATTCACCCCTCCACTTT.

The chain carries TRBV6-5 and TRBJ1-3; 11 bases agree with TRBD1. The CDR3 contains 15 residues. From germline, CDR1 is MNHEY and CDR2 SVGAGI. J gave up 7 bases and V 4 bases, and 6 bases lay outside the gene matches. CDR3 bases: TGTGCCAGCAGTTCTCCGGGACAGGGGGTTAACACCATATATTTT. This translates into CASSSPGQGVNTIYF.

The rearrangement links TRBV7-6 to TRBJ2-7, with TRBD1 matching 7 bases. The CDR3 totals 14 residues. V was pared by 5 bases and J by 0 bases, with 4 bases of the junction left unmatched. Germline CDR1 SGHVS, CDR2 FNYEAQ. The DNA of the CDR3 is TGTGCCAGCAGCCGACAGGGCAGCTCCTACGAGCAGTACTTC. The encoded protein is CASSRQGSSYEQYF.